Below, one T cell receptor beta chain is given with its context. The germline V gene has CDR1 MNHEY and CDR2 SMNVEV (reference sequence). The CDR3 runs to 14 residues. V shed 5 bases, J shed 3 bases, and the junction held 4 bases outside the gene matches. This sample is drawn from a study of blood T cells in healthy people across ages. With a J-beta primer mix and a sample-barcoded 5' primer, a second PCR ran about 6 to 11 cycles. MiXCR was run by TCRdb on the 5' RACE reads, yielding one entry per CDR3 protein. The sample has about 970,000 distinct CDR3 sequences; roughly 47% are singletons. The receptor's source is a woman in her sixties or seventies in good health. V is TRBV27 and J is TRBJ2-1; TRBD2 agrees at 7 bases. Source material: blood. The CDR3 reads CASSGRESYNEQFF. CDR3 sequence (DNA): TGTGCCAGCAGTGGGCGGGAGAGCTACAATGAGCAGTTCTTC.